These 4 T cell receptor beta chains were all obtained from the same sample, sequenced in a study of OX40 agonist ivuxolimab in advanced cancers. The method was immunoSEQ multiplex PCR; TCRdb's version includes in-frame clones alone and lacks a portion of them. The repertoire holds under 40,000 clones, with about 80% as singletons. The sample here was CD4+ or CD8+ T cells sorted from blood, taken in a trial of the OX40 agonist ivuxolimab. Every receptor here comes from an adult with an advanced solid tumor such as melanoma, head and neck, liver or kidney cancer.

This chain joins TRBV4-1 and TRBJ1-2; 7 bases fit TRBD1. V dropped 1 base and J dropped 4; count of bases not matched to a gene: 9. The germline V gene encodes CDR1 MGHRA and CDR2 YSYEKL. This CDR3 is 16 amino acids long. The CDR3 nucleotides read TGCGCCAGCAGCCAAGGGAGAGGGGGACAGCTCTATGGCTACACCTTC. Protein sequence: CASSQGRGGQLYGYTF.

This chain joins TRBV7-3 and TRBJ2-1; D may be TRBD1 (6 bases). This CDR3 comprises 15 residues. Germline V lookup: CDR1 SGHTA, CDR2 FQGTGA. Trimming removed 1 base at V and 4 bases at J, with 11 bases between. This CDR3 reads CASSLKGDKYNEQFF. In DNA, the CDR3 is TGTGCCAGCAGCTTAAAAGGGGACAAGTACAATGAGCAGTTCTTC.

This chain connects TRBV7-9 to TRBJ1-4; D remains unclear. V lost 1 base to trimming and J lost 7 bases, with 13 bases between them. The CDR3 is 15 amino acids. Germline lookup yields CDR1 SEHNR and CDR2 FQNEAQ (reference sequence). CDR3 sequence reads: CASSLGQGSGEKLFF. The CDR3 DNA follows: TGTGCCAGCAGCTTAGGCCAAGGTTCGGGTGAAAAACTGTTTTTT.

The rearrangement uses TRBV19 and TRBJ2-3; tentatively, D is TRBD1 (6 bases). CDR3 length: 12 residues. V was clipped by 3 bases and J by 10 bases, with 11 bases between them. CDR1 and CDR2 from the germline V gene are LNHDA and SQIVND (reference sequence). CDR3 sequence reads: CASSIRSGAQYF. The DNA of the CDR3 is TGTGCCAGTAGTATTCGGTCAGGGGCGCAGTATTTT.